These 24 T cell receptor beta chains came from one sample sequenced in a study of post-analysis software for immune sequencing data. For these receptors, no antigen is known. Incorporated into the TCR beta cDNA libraries were unique molecular identifiers, which served to reduce PCR and sequencing biases. Each CDR3 protein is one row after TCRdb ran MiXCR on the PCR reads. The profile shows about 760,000 distinct CDR3 sequences, roughly 29% of them singletons. Whole-study results and caveats: Four to six TRBV segments, including TRBV5-6, TRBV5-1 and TRBV20-1, were more frequent in patients than controls.

The specimen sequenced was blood. Receptor source: a girl aged 5-17 years with multiple sclerosis.

This clonotype turned up a few times. V usage is TRBV7-2 and J usage is TRBJ2-2; 8 nucleotides agree with TRBD1. CDR3 length: 15 residues. Germline CDR1 is SGHTA and CDR2 is FQGNSA. Trimming removed 3 bases from V and 3 bases from J; junction bases left unmatched: 3. The CDR3 spells CASSLQGADTGELFF. The CDR3 region has the DNA TGTGCCAGCAGCTTGCAGGGGGCGGACACCGGGGAGCTGTTTTTT.

The rearrangement uses TRBV12-3 or TRBV12-4 and TRBJ1-6; weak D call: TRBD1 (5 bases). The CDR3 has 14 amino acids. V was clipped by 7 bases and J by 8 bases, with 15 bases between them. The CDR3 sequence: CASTPGPIDSPLHF. CDR3 nucleotides: TGTGCCAGCACTCCGGGACCGATAGATTCACCCCTCCACTTT.

This clonotype appeared a few times. The V gene is TRBV29-1, the J gene TRBJ2-4, with D possibly matching TRBD1 (5 bases). The length of the CDR3 is 12 residues. The germline CDR1 and CDR2 sequences are SQVTM and ANQGSEA. V lost 0 bases, J lost 9 bases, and 9 bases lay in between. Here the CDR3 reads CSVEEGVGIQYF. In nucleotides, the CDR3 is TGCAGCGTTGAAGAAGGGGTTGGCATTCAGTACTTC.

This clonotype was recorded at least ten times. The chain carries TRBV5-1 and TRBJ2-7; 9 bases fit TRBD1. Per germline, CDR1 SGHRS and CDR2 YFSETQ. V was clipped by 3 bases and J by 3 bases; unmatched bases: 4. The CDR3 totals 14 residues. Here the CDR3 reads CASSSSTGGYEQYF. DNA for the CDR3: TGCGCCAGCAGCTCGTCGACAGGGGGCTACGAGCAGTACTTC.

This chain connects TRBV6-5 to TRBJ2-7; D is perhaps TRBD1 (7 bases). The CDR3 loop spans 13 amino acids. Between the trimmed V and J ends, which lost 6 bases and 6 bases, there was a span of 15 bases. The germline gives CDR1 MNHEY, CDR2 SVGAGI. The CDR3 bases are TGTGCCAGCAGCAAAAACAGGGGAGGCGAGCAGTACTTC. It encodes CASSKNRGGEQYF.

V gene TRBV12-3 or TRBV12-4 combines with J gene TRBJ1-2; maybe TRBD1 (5 bases). Trimming took off 10 bases at V and 3 bases at J, with 15 bases between the two ends. The CDR3 has 13 residues. The CDR3 coding sequence is TGTGCCACCTACGGGGGGGTCGACTATGGCTACACCTTC. Amino acid sequence: CATYGGVDYGYTF.

This clonotype was detected only a few times. No conserved phenylalanine or tryptophan ends this CDR3, so it is likely a read error. The DNA of the CDR3 is TGTGCCAGCAGCCTCCCGGGCCCGGGACAGCGAAGGGAGACCCAGTACTTA. This translates into CASSLPGPGQRRETQYL. This sequence joins TRBV7-2 and TRBJ2-5; TRBD1 agrees at 7 bases. This CDR3 has 17 residues. Germline V gives CDR1 SGHTA, CDR2 FQGNSA. V dropped 5 bases and J dropped 5; count of bases not matched to a gene: 17.

This chain connects TRBV29-1 to TRBJ1-5; 7 bases are a match to TRBD1. Germline CDR1 reads SQVTM; CDR2 reads ANQGSEA. This CDR3 spans 13 amino acids. The V and J ends lost 5 bases and 5 bases, in that order; junction bases with no gene match: 6. The CDR3 DNA reads TGCAGCGTTCGGGACAGCGGCTATCAGCCCCAGCATTTT. Protein product: CSVRDSGYQPQHF.

J is TRBJ1-5 and V is TRBV12-3 or TRBV12-4; D might be TRBD1 (6 bases). This CDR3 has 17 residues. Deletions cut 7 bases from V and 0 bases from J, with 19 bases between. DNA for the CDR3: TGTGCCAGCAACGTACGGGCAGGGGAATATAGCAATCAGCCCCAGCATTTT. Protein sequence: CASNVRAGEYSNQPQHF.

This clonotype came up once. A read error may explain this, as a much larger clone is one base away. V is TRBV4-3 and J is TRBJ2-1; 7 nucleotides align to TRBD1. The CDR3 consists of 13 residues. CDR1 is LGHNA and CDR2 is YSLEER in the germline V gene. In DNA form, the CDR3 reads TGCGCCAGCAGTCAAGACAGGGCTGAGACCCAGTTCTTC. It encodes CASSQDRAETQFF.

This chain uses TRBV18 with TRBJ2-7, with D tentatively TRBD1 (7 bases). Germline V gives CDR1 KGHSH, CDR2 LQKENI. The V end lost 2 bases, the J end lost 3 bases, and 14 bases lay between the germline ends. The CDR3 totals 15 residues. DNA of the CDR3: TGTGCCAGCTCACCAAGGAGGGGGCCTAGCTACGAGCAGTACTTC. This sequence encodes CASSPRRGPSYEQYF.

V gene TRBV25-1 combines with J gene TRBJ1-5; the match to TRBD1 covers 8 bases. V gave up 4 bases and J gave up 2 bases; unmatched junction bases: 4. The CDR3 is made up of 15 amino acids. Germline-derived CDR1 and CDR2 are MGHDK and SYGVNS. This CDR3 reads CASSGPGQGNQPQHF. CDR3 DNA sequence: TGTGCCAGCAGTGGCCCGGGACAGGGCAATCAGCCCCAGCATTTT.

The rearrangement uses TRBV3-1 and TRBJ1-1; D is unclear. The CDR3 is 16 residues long. Trimming removed 4 bases from V and 0 bases from J, with 15 bases in between. Germline-derived CDR1 and CDR2 are LGHDT and YNNKEL (reference sequence). The chain's CDR3 is CASSLRAGRVNTEAFF. CDR3 coding DNA: TGTGCCAGCAGCCTAAGGGCGGGGAGAGTGAACACTGAAGCTTTCTTT.

This clonotype occurred a few times. This chain connects TRBV11-2 to TRBJ1-1, with D possibly matching TRBD1 (6 bases). Germline V gene lookup returns CDR1 SGHAT and CDR2 FQNNGV. The germline V and J ends were trimmed by 2 bases and 4 bases, with 11 bases remaining between them. The CDR3 is 14 residues long. The DNA for the CDR3 is TGTGCCAGCAGCTTAACAGGGACGGGCACTGAAGCTTTCTTT. This gives the protein CASSLTGTGTEAFF.

A remark on this clonotype: Given the absence of the conserved phenylalanine or tryptophan at the CDR3 end, a read error is likely. The gene calls are TRBV29-1 and TRBJ2-1, with 13 bases fitting TRBD2. Trimming removed 4 bases from V and 6 bases from J; junction bases left unmatched: 0. CDR1 and CDR2 from the germline V gene are SQVTM and ANQGSEA. CDR3 length equals 13 residues. CDR3 in amino acids: CSVGTSGSNEQFV. The CDR3 DNA sequence: TGCAGCGTTGGGACTAGCGGGAGCAATGAGCAGTTCGTC.

This clonotype was observed a handful of times. The V call is TRBV28, the J call TRBJ1-2; D is unclear. Germline V gene data show CDR1 as MDHEN and CDR2 as SYDVKM. The germline V and J ends were trimmed by 2 bases and 4 bases, with 11 bases remaining between them. CDR3 length: 14 residues. The CDR3 coding sequence is TGTGCCAGCAGTTTAAGTGGGTTCAGCTATGGCTACACCTTC. As protein: CASSLSGFSYGYTF.

The gene calls are TRBV18 and TRBJ2-7, with D perhaps TRBD2 (5 bases). Trimming pared 2 bases from V and 3 bases from J, leaving 14 bases between. This CDR3 is 15 amino acids long. Germline V gene sequence: CDR1 KGHSH, CDR2 LQKENI. CDR3 region: CASSPAAGGYYEQYF. Written as DNA, the CDR3 is TGTGCCAGCTCACCAGCGGCGGGCGGATACTACGAGCAGTACTTC.

Turning to this clonotype: This sequence may be a read error, since a much larger clone differs from it by one base. The genes are TRBV29-1 and TRBJ2-6; a possible D gene is TRBD2 (5 bases). CDR1 is SQVTM and CDR2 is ANQGSEA in the germline V gene. The CDR3 contains 13 residues. CDR3 sequence: CSGEDWGVNVLTF. As DNA, the CDR3 is TGCAGCGGTGAAGATTGGGGAGTCAACGTCCTGACTTTC.

The chain links TRBV20-1 to TRBJ2-1; D is ambiguous. The CDR3 consists of 15 residues. Germline CDR1 and CDR2: DFQATT and SNEGSKA (reference sequence). Trimming took 6 bases from V and 0 from J, leaving 15 bases between them. The CDR3 loop is CSAYLACSSYNEQFF. For the CDR3, the DNA is TGCAGTGCCTACCTTGCTTGCAGCTCCTACAATGAGCAGTTCTTC.

The chain recombines TRBV6-5 with TRBJ1-4, with TRBD1 matching over 7 bases. V lost 2 bases to trimming and J lost 7 bases; unmatched junction nucleotides: 10. CDR3 length: 16 amino acids. The germline gives CDR1 MNHEY, CDR2 SVGAGI. This chain's CDR3 is CASSYLGRGQTEKLFF. The DNA for the CDR3 is TGTGCCAGCAGTTACCTGGGGAGGGGGCAAACTGAAAAACTGTTTTTT.

The sample holds a few counts of this clonotype. The chain combines TRBV7-6 with TRBJ1-5; D unresolved. V dropped 2 bases and J dropped 4 bases, with 6 bases sitting between them. Looked up from germline, CDR1 is SGHVS and CDR2 is FNYEAQ. The CDR3 runs to 13 residues. CDR3 loop: CASSLFHNQPQHF. The CDR3 region has the DNA TGTGCCAGCAGCTTATTTCATAATCAGCCCCAGCATTTT.

There are a few counts of this clonotype. The chain couples TRBV7-2 to TRBJ2-1, with D tentatively TRBD1 (7 bases). Per germline, CDR1 SGHTA and CDR2 FQGNSA. The CDR3 runs to 14 residues. V lost 5 bases, J lost 12 bases, and 20 bases lay in between. The CDR3 DNA follows: TGTGCCAGCAGCCCCGGACAGGTGTTGGGGGGGCAGTTCTTC. This encodes CASSPGQVLGGQFF.

V gene TRBV20-1 combines with J gene TRBJ2-7, with D perhaps TRBD2 (5 bases). Trimming shortened V by 6 bases and J by 0 bases, and 9 bases separated the two germline ends. The CDR3 extends over 12 amino acids. CDR1 DFQATT and CDR2 SNEGSKA come from the germline V gene (reference sequence). The DNA of the CDR3 is TGCAGTGCAATTCGGGGCTCCTACGAGCAGTACTTC. Residues: CSAIRGSYEQYF.

Only a few counts were recorded for this clonotype. The rearrangement uses TRBV5-1 and TRBJ1-2; D is possibly TRBD1 (5 bases). The CDR3 totals 15 residues. V lost 4 bases to trimming and J lost 0 bases, with 13 bases between them. Germline V gives CDR1 SGHRS, CDR2 YFSETQ. The CDR3 sequence is CASSPGGTANYGYTF. CDR3 DNA sequence: TGCGCCAGCAGCCCGGGGGGGACGGCTAACTATGGCTACACCTTC.